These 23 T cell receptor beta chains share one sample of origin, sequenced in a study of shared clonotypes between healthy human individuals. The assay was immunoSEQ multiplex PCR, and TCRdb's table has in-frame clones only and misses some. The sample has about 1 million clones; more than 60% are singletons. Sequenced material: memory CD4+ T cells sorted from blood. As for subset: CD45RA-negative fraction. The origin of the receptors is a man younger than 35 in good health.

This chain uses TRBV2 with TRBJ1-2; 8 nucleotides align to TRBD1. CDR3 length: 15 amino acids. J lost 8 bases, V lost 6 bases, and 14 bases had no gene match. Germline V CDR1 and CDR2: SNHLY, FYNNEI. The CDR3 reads CASSQTGQGSRGYTF. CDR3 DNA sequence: TGTGCCAGCAGCCAAACCGGACAGGGATCGCGAGGCTACACCTTC.

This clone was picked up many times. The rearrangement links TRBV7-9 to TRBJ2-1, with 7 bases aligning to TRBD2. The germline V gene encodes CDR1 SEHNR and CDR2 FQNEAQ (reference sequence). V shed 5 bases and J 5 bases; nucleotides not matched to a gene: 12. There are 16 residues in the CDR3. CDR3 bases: TGTGCCAGCAGCCCCAGACCCGCTAGCGGACACAATGAGCAGTTCTTC. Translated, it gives CASSPRPASGHNEQFF.

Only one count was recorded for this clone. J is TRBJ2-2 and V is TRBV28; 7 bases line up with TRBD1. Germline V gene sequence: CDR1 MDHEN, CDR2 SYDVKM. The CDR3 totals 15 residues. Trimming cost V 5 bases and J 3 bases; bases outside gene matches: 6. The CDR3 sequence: CASSPIDRDTGELFF. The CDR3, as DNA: TGTGCCAGCAGTCCGATTGACAGGGACACCGGGGAGCTGTTTTTT.

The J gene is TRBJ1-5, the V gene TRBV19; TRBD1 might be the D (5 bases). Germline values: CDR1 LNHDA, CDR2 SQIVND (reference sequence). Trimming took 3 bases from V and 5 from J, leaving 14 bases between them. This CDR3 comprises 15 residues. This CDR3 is CASSIDRPRDQPQHF. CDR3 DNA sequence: TGTGCCAGTAGTATTGACAGACCTCGGGATCAGCCCCAGCATTTT.

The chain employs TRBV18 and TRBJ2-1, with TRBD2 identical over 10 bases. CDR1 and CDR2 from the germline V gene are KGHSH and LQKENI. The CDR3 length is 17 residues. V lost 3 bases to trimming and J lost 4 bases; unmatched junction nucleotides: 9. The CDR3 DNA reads TGTGCCAGCTCACCGCCTCTTAGCGGGGGGTTTTACAATGAGCAGTTCTTC. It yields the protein CASSPPLSGGFYNEQFF.

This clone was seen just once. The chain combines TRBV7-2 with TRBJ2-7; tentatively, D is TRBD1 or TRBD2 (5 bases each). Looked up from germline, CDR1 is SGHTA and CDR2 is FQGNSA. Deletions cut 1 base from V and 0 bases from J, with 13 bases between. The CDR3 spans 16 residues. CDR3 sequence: CASSLGGGFSSYEQYF. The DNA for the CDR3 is TGTGCCAGCAGCTTAGGGGGCGGGTTTAGCTCCTACGAGCAGTACTTC.

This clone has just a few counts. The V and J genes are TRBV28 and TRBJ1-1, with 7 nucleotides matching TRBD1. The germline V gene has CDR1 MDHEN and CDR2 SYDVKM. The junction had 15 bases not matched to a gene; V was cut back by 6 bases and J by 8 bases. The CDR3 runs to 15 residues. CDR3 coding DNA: TGTGCCAGCAGCCCAAGGCGGAGGGGGCGGTTCGAAGCTTTCTTT. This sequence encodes CASSPRRRGRFEAFF.

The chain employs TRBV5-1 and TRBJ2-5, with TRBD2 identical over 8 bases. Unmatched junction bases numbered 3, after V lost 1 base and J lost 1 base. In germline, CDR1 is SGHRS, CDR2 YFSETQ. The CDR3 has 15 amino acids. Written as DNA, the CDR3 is TGCGCCAGCAGCTTGCGGGGGGGAACCCAAGAGACCCAGTACTTC. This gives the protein CASSLRGGTQETQYF.

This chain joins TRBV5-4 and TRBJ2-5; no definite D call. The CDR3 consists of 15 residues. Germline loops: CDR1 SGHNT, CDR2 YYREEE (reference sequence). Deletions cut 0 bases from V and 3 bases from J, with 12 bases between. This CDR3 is CASSLDRWAKETQYF. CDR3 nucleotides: TGTGCCAGCAGCTTGGATCGTTGGGCGAAAGAGACCCAGTACTTC.

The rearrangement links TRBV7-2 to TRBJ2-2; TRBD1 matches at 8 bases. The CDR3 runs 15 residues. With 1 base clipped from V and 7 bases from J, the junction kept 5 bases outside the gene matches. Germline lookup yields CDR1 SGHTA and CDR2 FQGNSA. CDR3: CASSLVQGAIGELFF. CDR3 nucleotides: TGTGCCAGCAGCTTAGTGCAGGGGGCAATCGGGGAGCTGTTTTTT.

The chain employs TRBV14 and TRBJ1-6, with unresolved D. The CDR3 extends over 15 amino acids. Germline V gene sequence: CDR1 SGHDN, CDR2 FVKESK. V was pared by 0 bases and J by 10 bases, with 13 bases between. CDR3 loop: CASSQDRGFGSPLHF. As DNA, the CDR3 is TGTGCCAGCAGCCAAGATCGGGGATTTGGATCACCCCTCCACTTT.

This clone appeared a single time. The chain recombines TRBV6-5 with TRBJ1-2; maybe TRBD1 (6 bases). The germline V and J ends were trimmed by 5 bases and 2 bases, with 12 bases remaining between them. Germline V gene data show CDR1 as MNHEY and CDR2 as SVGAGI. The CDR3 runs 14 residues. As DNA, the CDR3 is TGTGCCAGCAGTAGATACAGGGAAAACTATGGCTACACCTTC. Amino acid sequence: CASSRYRENYGYTF.

In DNA form, the CDR3 reads TGTGCCAGCAGCTTAAGACAGCCCCCCGAGCAGTACTTC. The encoded protein is CASSLRQPPEQYF. The rearrangement uses TRBV7-2 and TRBJ2-7, with D possibly TRBD1 on 5 matching bases. Germline values: CDR1 SGHTA, CDR2 FQGNSA. The CDR3 contains 13 residues. V was pared by 2 bases and J by 6 bases, with 11 bases between.

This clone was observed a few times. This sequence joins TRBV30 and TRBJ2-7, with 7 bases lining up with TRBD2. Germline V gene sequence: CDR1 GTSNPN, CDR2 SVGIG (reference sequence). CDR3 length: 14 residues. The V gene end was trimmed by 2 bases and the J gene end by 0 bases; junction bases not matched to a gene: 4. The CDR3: CAWSPGGSSYEQYF. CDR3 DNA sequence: TGTGCCTGGAGTCCCGGGGGGAGCTCCTACGAGCAGTACTTC.

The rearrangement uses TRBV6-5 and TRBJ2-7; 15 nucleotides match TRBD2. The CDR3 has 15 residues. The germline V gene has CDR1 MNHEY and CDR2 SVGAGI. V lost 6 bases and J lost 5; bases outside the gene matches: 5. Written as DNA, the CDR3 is TGTGCCAGCAGGCGGACTAGCGGGGGGGCCCACGAGCAGTACTTC. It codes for CASRRTSGGAHEQYF.

The CDR3 DNA reads TGTGCCAGCAGCTACAGGGGAGGAGATTCACCCCTCCACTTT. Its protein product is CASSYRGGDSPLHF. The chain carries TRBV2 and TRBJ1-6; the match to TRBD1 covers 7 bases. Unmatched junction bases numbered 7, after V lost 6 bases and J lost 8 bases. CDR3 length equals 14 residues. Germline values: CDR1 SNHLY, CDR2 FYNNEI.

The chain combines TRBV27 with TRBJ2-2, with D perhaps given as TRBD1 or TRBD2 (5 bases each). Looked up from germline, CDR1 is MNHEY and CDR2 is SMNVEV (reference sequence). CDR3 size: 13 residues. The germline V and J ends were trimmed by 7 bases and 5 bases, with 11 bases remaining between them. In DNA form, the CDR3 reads TGTGCCAGCATCCAGGGACGGACCGGGGAGCTGTTTTTT. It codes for CASIQGRTGELFF.

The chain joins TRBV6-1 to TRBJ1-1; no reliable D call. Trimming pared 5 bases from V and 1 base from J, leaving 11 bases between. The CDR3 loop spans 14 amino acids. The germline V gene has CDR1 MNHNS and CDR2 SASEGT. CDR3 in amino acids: CASSLVGRNTEAFF. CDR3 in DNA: TGTGCCAGCAGTCTTGTAGGGCGGAACACTGAAGCTTTCTTT.

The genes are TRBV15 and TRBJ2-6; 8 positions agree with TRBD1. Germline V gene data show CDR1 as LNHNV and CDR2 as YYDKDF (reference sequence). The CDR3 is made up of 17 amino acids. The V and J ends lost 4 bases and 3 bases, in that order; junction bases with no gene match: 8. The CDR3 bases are TGTGCCACCAGCAAGGGGACGACAGGGGTTGGGGCCAACGTCCTGACTTTC. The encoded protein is CATSKGTTGVGANVLTF.

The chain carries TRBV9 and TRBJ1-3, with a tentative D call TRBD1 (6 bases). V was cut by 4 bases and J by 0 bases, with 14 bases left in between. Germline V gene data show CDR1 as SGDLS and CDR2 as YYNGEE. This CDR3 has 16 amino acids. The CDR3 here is CASSPQQGTSGNTIYF. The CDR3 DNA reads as TGTGCCAGCAGCCCACAACAGGGTACCTCTGGAAACACCATATATTTT.

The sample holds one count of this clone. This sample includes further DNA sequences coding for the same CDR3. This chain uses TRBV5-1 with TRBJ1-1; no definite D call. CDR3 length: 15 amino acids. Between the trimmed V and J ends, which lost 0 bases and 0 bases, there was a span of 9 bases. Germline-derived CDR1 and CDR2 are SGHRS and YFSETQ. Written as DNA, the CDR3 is TGCGCCAGCAGCTTGGCCGGCGGCATGAACACTGAAGCTTTCTTT. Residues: CASSLAGGMNTEAFF.

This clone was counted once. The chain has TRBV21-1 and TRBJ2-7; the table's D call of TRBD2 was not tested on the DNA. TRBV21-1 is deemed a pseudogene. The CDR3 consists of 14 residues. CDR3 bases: TGTGCCAGCAGCAACGGGTCTCCGGGCTACGAGCAGTACTTC. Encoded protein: CASSNGSPGYEQYF.

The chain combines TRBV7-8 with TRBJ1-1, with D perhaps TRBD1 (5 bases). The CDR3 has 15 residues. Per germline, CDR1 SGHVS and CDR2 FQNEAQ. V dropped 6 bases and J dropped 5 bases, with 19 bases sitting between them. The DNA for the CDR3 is TGTGCCAGCAGATCAAACACGGGGGGTAATACTGAAGCTTTCTTT. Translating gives CASRSNTGGNTEAFF.